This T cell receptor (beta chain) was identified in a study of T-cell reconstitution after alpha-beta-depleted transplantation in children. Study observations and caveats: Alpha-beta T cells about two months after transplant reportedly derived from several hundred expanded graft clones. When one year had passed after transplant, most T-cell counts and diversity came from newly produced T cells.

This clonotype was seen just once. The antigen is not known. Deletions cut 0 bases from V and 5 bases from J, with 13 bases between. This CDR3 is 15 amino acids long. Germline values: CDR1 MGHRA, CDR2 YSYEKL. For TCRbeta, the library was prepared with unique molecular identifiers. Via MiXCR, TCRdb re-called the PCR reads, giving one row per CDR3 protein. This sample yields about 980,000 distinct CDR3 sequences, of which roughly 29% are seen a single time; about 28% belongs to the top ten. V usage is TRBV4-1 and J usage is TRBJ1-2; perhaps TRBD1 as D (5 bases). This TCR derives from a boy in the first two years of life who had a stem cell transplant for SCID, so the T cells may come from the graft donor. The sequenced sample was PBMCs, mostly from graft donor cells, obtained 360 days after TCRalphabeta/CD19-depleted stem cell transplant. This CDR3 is CASSQEEGRPYGYTF. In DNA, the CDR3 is TGCGCCAGCAGCCAAGAGGAGGGACGTCCTTATGGCTACACCTTC.